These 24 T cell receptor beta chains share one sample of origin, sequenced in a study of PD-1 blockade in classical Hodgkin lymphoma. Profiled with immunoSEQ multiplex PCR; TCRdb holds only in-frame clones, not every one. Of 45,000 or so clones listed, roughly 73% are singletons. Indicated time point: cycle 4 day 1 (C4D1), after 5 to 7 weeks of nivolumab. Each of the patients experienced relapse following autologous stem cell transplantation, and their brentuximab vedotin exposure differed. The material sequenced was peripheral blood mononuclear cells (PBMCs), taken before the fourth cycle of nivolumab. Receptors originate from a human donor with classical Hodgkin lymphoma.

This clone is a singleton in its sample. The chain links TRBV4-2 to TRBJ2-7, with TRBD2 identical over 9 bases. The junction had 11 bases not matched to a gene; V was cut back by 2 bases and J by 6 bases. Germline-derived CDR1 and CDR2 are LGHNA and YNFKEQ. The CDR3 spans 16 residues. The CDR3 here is CASSQLGSSGAREQYF. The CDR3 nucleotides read TGTGCCAGCAGCCAATTAGGTTCTAGCGGGGCTCGCGAGCAGTACTTC.

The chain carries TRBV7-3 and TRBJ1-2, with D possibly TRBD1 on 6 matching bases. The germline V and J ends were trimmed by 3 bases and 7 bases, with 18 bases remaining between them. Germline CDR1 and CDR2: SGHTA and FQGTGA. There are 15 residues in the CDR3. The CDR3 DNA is TGTGCCAGCAGCTTCCCTCGGGACACAGGAACTGGCTACACCTTC. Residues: CASSFPRDTGTGYTF.

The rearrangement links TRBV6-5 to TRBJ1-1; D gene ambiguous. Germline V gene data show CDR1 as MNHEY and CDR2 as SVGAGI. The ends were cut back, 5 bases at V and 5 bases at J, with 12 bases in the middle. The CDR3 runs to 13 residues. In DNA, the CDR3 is TGTGCCAGCAGTGCGGGATTGCGGACTGAAGCTTTCTTT. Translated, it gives CASSAGLRTEAFF.

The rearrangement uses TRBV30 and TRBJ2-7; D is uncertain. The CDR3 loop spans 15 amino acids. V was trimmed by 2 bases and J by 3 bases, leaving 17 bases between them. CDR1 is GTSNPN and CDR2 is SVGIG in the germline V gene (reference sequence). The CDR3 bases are TGTGCCTGGAGTCCAGCGACTTTGCCCTACTACGAGCAGTACTTC. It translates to CAWSPATLPYYEQYF.

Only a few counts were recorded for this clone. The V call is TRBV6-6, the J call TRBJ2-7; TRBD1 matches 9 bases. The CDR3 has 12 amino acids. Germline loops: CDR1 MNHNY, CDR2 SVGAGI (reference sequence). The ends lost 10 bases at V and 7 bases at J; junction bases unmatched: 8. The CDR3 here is CATATGGWEQYF. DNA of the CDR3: TGTGCCACTGCGACAGGGGGGTGGGAGCAGTACTTC.

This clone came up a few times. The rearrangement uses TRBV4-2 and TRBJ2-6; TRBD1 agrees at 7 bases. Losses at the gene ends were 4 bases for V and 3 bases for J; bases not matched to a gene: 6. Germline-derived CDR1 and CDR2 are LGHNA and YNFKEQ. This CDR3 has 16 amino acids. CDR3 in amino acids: CASSRDRAHGANVLTF. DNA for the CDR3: TGTGCCAGCAGCCGAGACAGGGCCCATGGGGCCAACGTCCTGACTTTC.

The CDR3: CASSLSWNEQFF. The CDR3 nucleotides read TGTGCCAGCAGCCTGAGTTGGAATGAGCAGTTCTTC. J is TRBJ2-1 and V is TRBV7-9; D unclear. The CDR3 has 12 residues. The V end was cut by 5 bases, the J end by 7 bases, with 9 bases between. From germline, CDR1 is SEHNR and CDR2 FQNEAQ (reference sequence).

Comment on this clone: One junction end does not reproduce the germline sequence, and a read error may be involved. The CDR3 sequence: CASSPGTDNEQFF. The CDR3 DNA follows: TGTGCTAGCAGCCCCGGGACGGACAATGAGCAGTTCTTC. J is TRBJ2-1 and V is TRBV7-7, with D perhaps assigned TRBD1 or TRBD2 (5 bases each). CDR3 size: 13 residues. The germline V gene encodes CDR1 SSHAT and CDR2 FNYEAQ (reference sequence).

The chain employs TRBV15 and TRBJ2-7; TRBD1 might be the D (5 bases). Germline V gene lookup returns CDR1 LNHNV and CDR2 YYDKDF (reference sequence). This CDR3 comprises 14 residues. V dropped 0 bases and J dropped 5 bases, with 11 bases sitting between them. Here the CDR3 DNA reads TGTGCCACCAGCAGAGAAGGCAGGGCTAACGAGCAGTACTTC. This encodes CATSREGRANEQYF.

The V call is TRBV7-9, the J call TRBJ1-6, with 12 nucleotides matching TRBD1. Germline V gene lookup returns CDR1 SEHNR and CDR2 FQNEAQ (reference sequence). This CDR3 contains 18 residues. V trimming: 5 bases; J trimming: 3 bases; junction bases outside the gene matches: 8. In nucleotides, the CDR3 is TGTGCCAGCAGCCAGGCGGGACAGGGGGCTATCTATAATTCACCCCTCCACTTT. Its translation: CASSQAGQGAIYNSPLHF. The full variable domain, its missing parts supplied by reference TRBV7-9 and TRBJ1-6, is DTGVSQNPRHKITKRGQNVTFRCDPISEHNRLYWYRQTLGQGPEFLTYFQNEAQLEKSRLLSDRFSAERPKGSFSTLEIQRTEQGDSAMYLCASSQAGQGAIYNSPLHFGNGTRLTVT.

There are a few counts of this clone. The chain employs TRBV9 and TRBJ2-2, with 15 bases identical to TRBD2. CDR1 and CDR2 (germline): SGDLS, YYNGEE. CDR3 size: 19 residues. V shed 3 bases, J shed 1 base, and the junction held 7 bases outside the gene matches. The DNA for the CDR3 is TGTGCCAGCAGCGCCCGGACTAGCGGGGGGGCAGTGAACACCGGGGAGCTGTTTTTT. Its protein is CASSARTSGGAVNTGELFF. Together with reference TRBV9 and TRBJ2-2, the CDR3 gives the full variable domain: DSGVTQTPKHLITATGQRVTLRCSPRSGDLSVYWYQQSLDQGLQFLIQYYNGEERAKGNILERFSAQQFPDLHSELNLSSLELGDSALYFCASSARTSGGAVNTGELFFGEGSRLTVL.

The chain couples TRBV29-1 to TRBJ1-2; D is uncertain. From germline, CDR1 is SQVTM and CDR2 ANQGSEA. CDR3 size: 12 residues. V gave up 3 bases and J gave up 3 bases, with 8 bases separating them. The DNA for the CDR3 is TGCAGCGTTGATGTCCGATACTATGGCTACACCTTC. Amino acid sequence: CSVDVRYYGYTF.

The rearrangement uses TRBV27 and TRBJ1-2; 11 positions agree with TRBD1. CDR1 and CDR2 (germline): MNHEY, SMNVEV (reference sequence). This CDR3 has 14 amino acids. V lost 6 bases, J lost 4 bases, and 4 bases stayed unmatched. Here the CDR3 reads CASRRTGGPYGYTF. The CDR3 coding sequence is TGTGCCAGCAGGAGGACAGGGGGCCCCTATGGCTACACCTTC.

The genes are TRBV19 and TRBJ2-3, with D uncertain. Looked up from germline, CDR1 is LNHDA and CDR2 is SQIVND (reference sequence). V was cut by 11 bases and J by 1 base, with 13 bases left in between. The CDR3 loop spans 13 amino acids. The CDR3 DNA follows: TGTGCCTCTAGGGTTCAGGGCACAGATACGCAGTATTTT. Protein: CASRVQGTDTQYF.

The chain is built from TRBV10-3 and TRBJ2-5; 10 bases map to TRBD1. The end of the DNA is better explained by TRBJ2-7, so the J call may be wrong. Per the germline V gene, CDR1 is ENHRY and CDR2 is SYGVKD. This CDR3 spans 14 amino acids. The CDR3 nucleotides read TGTGCCATCAGACCGGGACAGGGGAGCGACGAGCAGTACTTC. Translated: CAIRPGQGSDEQYF.

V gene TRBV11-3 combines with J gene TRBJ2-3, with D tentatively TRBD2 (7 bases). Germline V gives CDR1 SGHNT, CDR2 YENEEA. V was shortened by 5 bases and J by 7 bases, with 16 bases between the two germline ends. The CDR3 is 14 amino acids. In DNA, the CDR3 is TGTGCCAGCAGCCCTAGAGGGGGGGTTAATACGCAGTATTTT. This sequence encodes CASSPRGGVNTQYF.

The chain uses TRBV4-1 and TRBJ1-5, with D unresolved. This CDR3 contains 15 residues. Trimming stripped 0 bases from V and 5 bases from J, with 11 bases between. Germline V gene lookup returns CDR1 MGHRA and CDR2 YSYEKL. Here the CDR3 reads CASSQDQAGYQPQHF. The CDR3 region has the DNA TGCGCCAGCAGCCAAGATCAGGCCGGCTATCAGCCCCAGCATTTT.

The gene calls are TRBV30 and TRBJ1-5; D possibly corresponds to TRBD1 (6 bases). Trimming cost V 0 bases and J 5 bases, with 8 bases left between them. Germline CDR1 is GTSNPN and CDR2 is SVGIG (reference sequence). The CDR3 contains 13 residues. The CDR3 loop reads CAWSVKGDQPQHF. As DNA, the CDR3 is TGTGCCTGGAGTGTAAAGGGGGATCAGCCCCAGCATTTT.

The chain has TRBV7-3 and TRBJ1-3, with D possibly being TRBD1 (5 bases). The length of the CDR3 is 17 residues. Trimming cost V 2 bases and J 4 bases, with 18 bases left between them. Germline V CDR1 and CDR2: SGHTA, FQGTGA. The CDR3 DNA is TGTGCCAGCAGCTTATTGCCGCAAGGGGCGGAAGGAAACACCATATATTTT. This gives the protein CASSLLPQGAEGNTIYF. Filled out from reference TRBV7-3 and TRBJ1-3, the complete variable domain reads GAGVSQTPSNKVTEKGKYVELRCDPISGHTALYWYRQSLGQGPEFLIYFQGTGAADDSGLPNDRFFAVRPEGSVSTLKIQRTERGDSAVYLCASSLLPQGAEGNTIYFGEGSWLTVV.

The CDR3 spells CASSQDRASYNSPLHF. CDR3 sequence (DNA): TGTGCCAGCAGCCAGGACAGGGCGTCCTATAATTCACCCCTCCACTTT. The V gene is TRBV4-2, the J gene TRBJ1-6; 8 bases are a match to TRBD1. CDR3 size: 16 residues. Germline CDR1 LGHNA, CDR2 YNFKEQ. After removal of 3 bases from V and 1 base from J, the junction contained 2 bases not matched to a gene.

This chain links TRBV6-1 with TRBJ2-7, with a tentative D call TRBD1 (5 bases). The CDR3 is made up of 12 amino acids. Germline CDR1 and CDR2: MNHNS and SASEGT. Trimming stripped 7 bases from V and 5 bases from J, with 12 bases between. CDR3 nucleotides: TGTGCCAGCAATCGCAGGGTACACGAGCAGTACTTC. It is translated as CASNRRVHEQYF.

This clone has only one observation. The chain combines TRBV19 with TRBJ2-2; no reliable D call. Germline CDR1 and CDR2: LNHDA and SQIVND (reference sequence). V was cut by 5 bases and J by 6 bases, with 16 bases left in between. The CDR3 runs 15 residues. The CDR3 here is CASSPRQEYAGELFF. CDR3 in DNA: TGTGCCAGTAGTCCACGCCAGGAATATGCCGGGGAGCTGTTTTTT.

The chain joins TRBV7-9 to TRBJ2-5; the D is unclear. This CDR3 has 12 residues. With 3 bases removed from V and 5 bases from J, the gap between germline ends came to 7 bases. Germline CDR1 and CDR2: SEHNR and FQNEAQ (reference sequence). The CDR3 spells CASSFNGETQYF. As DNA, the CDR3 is TGTGCCAGCAGCTTCAATGGGGAGACCCAGTACTTC.

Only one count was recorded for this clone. The CDR3 sequence is CASSISGSTDTQYF. The DNA of the CDR3 is TGTGCCAGTAGTATTAGCGGTAGCACAGATACGCAGTATTTT. This chain connects TRBV19 to TRBJ2-3; TRBD2 is a possible D gene (6 bases). Looked up from germline, CDR1 is LNHDA and CDR2 is SQIVND (reference sequence). V dropped 3 bases and J dropped 0 bases, with 7 bases sitting between them. The CDR3 covers 14 residues. Supplemented by reference TRBV19 and TRBJ2-3, the full variable domain reads DGGITQSPKYLFRKEGQNVTLSCEQNLNHDAMYWYRQDPGQGLRLIYYSQIVNDFQKGDIAEGYSVSREKKESFPLTVTSAQKNPTAFYLCASSISGSTDTQYFGPGTRLTVL.